A selection of T cell receptor beta chains follows, all from one sample in a study of breast tumors, draining lymph nodes, adjacent tissues. Each CDR3 protein gets one entry after TCRdb re-called the multiplex PCR reads with MiXCR. The table includes fewer than 200,000 distinct CDR3 sequences, about 34% detected once. The sequenced sample consisted of axillary lymph node tissue. Receptors originate from a female donor with breast cancer. Some clones in this sample may be carry-over from other donors' samples. Each CDR3 is given with its conserved first and last residue. The D gene is left open where the match is weak. Size values are once, few and many counts, or a class for expanded clones, and some rows have none.

j_gene: TRBJ2-5; v_gene: TRBV20-1; abundance: once; d_gene: TRBD1; CDR3nt: TGCAGTGCTAGATCTTTGACAGGGGGGACACAAGAGACCCAGTACTTC; CDR3aa: CSARSLTGGTQETQYF
j_gene: TRBJ1-5; v_gene: TRBV19; abundance: .; d_gene: TRBD1; CDR3nt: TGTGCCAGTAGTACTCCCGGGACAGGGGAACTGAGGCAGCCCCAGCATTTT; CDR3aa: CASSTPGTGELRQPQHF
j_gene: TRBJ2-7; v_gene: TRBV20-1; abundance: many; d_gene: .; CDR3nt: TGCAGTGCTAGAGATATAAGCGACACTATTTACGAGCAGTACTTC; CDR3aa: CSARDISDTIYEQYF
j_gene: TRBJ2-7; v_gene: TRBV15; abundance: many; d_gene: .; CDR3nt: TGTGCCACCAGCAACCGGGACGGGAACTACGAGCAGTACTTC; CDR3aa: CATSNRDGNYEQYF
j_gene: TRBJ1-2; v_gene: TRBV28; abundance: few; d_gene: .; CDR3nt: TGTGCCAGCAGTTTATCCAGGAACTATGGCTACACCTTC; CDR3aa: CASSLSRNYGYTF
j_gene: TRBJ2-3; v_gene: TRBV19; abundance: many; d_gene: TRBD2; CDR3nt: TGTGCCAGTAACGCGGGGGTCACAGATACGCAGTATTTT; CDR3aa: CASNAGVTDTQYF
j_gene: TRBJ1-1; v_gene: TRBV19; abundance: few; d_gene: .; CDR3nt: TGTGCCAGTAAAAAGGGTTTGAACACTGAAGCTTTCTTT; CDR3aa: CASKKGLNTEAFF
j_gene: TRBJ2-7; v_gene: TRBV6-1; abundance: many; d_gene: .; CDR3nt: TGTGCCAGCAGTGAAAGACAGACGGGTTATCGGTACTTC; CDR3aa: CASSERQTGYRYF
j_gene: TRBJ1-6; v_gene: TRBV6-6; abundance: once; d_gene: TRBD1; CDR3nt: TGTGCCAGCAGTTACTCGAGTGGGACAGGGGCTTCACCCCTCCACTTT; CDR3aa: CASSYSSGTGASPLHF
j_gene: TRBJ2-7; v_gene: TRBV7-9; abundance: .; d_gene: .; CDR3nt: TGTGCCAGCAGCTTACGAGGGACAATCCCCCCCTACGAGCAGTACTTC; CDR3aa: CASSLRGTIPPYEQYF
j_gene: TRBJ1-3; v_gene: TRBV5-1; abundance: many; d_gene: .; CDR3nt: TGCGCCAGCAGCTCCGACCTGGGAAACACCATATATTTT; CDR3aa: CASSSDLGNTIYF
j_gene: TRBJ2-4; v_gene: TRBV7-9; abundance: many; d_gene: .; CDR3nt: TGTGCCAGCAGCTTAGACGACGGAGCCAAAAACATTCAGTACTTC; CDR3aa: CASSLDDGAKNIQYF
j_gene: TRBJ2-5; v_gene: TRBV19; abundance: many; d_gene: .; CDR3nt: TGTGCCAGTAGTCTCGGGACACAACAAGAGACCCAGTACTTC; CDR3aa: CASSLGTQQETQYF
j_gene: TRBJ1-1; v_gene: TRBV4-1; abundance: few; d_gene: .; CDR3nt: TGCGCCAGCAGCCATGGGAGGGGGAACACTGAAGCTTTCTTT; CDR3aa: CASSHGRGNTEAFF
j_gene: TRBJ1-5; v_gene: TRBV11-2; abundance: many; d_gene: .; CDR3nt: TGTGCCAGCAGCACGGCCGCGGGCAATCAGCCCCAGCATTTT; CDR3aa: CASSTAAGNQPQHF
j_gene: TRBJ1-2; v_gene: TRBV6-4; abundance: .; d_gene: TRBD1; CDR3nt: TGTGCCAGCAGGGCCGGGACAGGGGGCGCCGGCTATGGCTACACCTTC; CDR3aa: CASRAGTGGAGYGYTF
j_gene: TRBJ2-3; v_gene: TRBV30; abundance: many; d_gene: .; CDR3nt: TGTGCCTGGAGTCGGGACCGCACAGATACGCAGTATTTT; CDR3aa: CAWSRDRTDTQYF
j_gene: TRBJ1-1; v_gene: TRBV12-3/TRBV12-4; abundance: few; d_gene: .; CDR3nt: TGTGCCAGCGTCGGCGACTGGACTGAAGCTTTCTTT; CDR3aa: CASVGDWTEAFF
j_gene: TRBJ2-3; v_gene: TRBV20-1; abundance: many; d_gene: TRBD2; CDR3nt: TGCAGTGCTAGGACCGGGACTAGCACCCCAGATACGCAGTATTTT; CDR3aa: CSARTGTSTPDTQYF
j_gene: TRBJ2-3; v_gene: TRBV14; abundance: many; d_gene: TRBD2; CDR3nt: TGTGCCAGCAGCCAAGACGTACTAGCGGGAGCTAGCACAGATACGCAGTATTTT; CDR3aa: CASSQDVLAGASTDTQYF
j_gene: TRBJ2-2; v_gene: TRBV5-5; abundance: .; d_gene: .; CDR3nt: TGTGCCAGCAGTTTGGAGGGGGCTGCCGGGGAGCTGTTTTTT; CDR3aa: CASSLEGAAGELFF
j_gene: TRBJ1-6; v_gene: TRBV7-9; abundance: many; d_gene: .; CDR3nt: TGTGCCAGCAGCCCACAGAGCAGGGGATCCTCACCCCTCCACTTT; CDR3aa: CASSPQSRGSSPLHF
j_gene: TRBJ2-2; v_gene: TRBV7-9; abundance: many; d_gene: .; CDR3nt: TGTGCCAGCAGCTCGCAAATACAGGACAGCAGATTTAACACCGGGGAGCTGTTTTTT; CDR3aa: CASSSQIQDSRFNTGELFF
j_gene: TRBJ2-1; v_gene: TRBV12-3/TRBV12-4; abundance: .; d_gene: .; CDR3nt: TGTGCCAGCAGTTTCGACTTGGGGGGGCCCAGGAATGGGCAGTTCTTC; CDR3aa: CASSFDLGGPRNGQFF
j_gene: TRBJ1-4; v_gene: TRBV15; abundance: .; d_gene: TRBD1; CDR3nt: TGTACCACCAGCGGAGATGGGACAGGTGGGGAAAAACTGTTTTTT; CDR3aa: CTTSGDGTGGEKLFF
j_gene: TRBJ2-1; v_gene: TRBV20-1; abundance: many; d_gene: TRBD1; CDR3nt: TGCAGTGCTAGGGACCTCACAGGGGCCTCCTACAATGAGCAGTTCTTC; CDR3aa: CSARDLTGASYNEQFF
j_gene: TRBJ1-4; v_gene: TRBV3-1; abundance: few; d_gene: .; CDR3nt: TGTGCCAGCAGCCCCCTCCGGACTCACGCACCCAGGGCTTTTAATGAAAAACTGTTTTTT; CDR3aa: CASSPLRTHAPRAFNEKLFF
j_gene: TRBJ2-7; v_gene: TRBV30; abundance: many; d_gene: .; CDR3nt: TGTGCCTGGAACGTACTAAACCCCACCTACGAGCAGTACTTC; CDR3aa: CAWNVLNPTYEQYF
j_gene: TRBJ2-7; v_gene: TRBV28; abundance: few; d_gene: .; CDR3nt: TGTGCCAGCGGAGGGGGGACTCACGTATACGAGCAGTACTTC; CDR3aa: CASGGGTHVYEQYF
j_gene: TRBJ2-1; v_gene: TRBV20-1; abundance: many; d_gene: .; CDR3nt: TGCAGTGCTCCACGGGGGACCTCCTACAATGAGCAGTTCTTC; CDR3aa: CSAPRGTSYNEQFF
j_gene: TRBJ2-7; v_gene: TRBV6-5; abundance: many; d_gene: TRBD2; CDR3nt: TGTGCCAGCAGCCGTCTAGCGGCAAACTCCTACGAGCAGTACTTC; CDR3aa: CASSRLAANSYEQYF
j_gene: TRBJ1-4; v_gene: TRBV6-2/TRBV6-3; abundance: many; d_gene: .; CDR3nt: TGTGCCAGCAGTTACTCGCGTCTTAATGAAAAACTGTTTTTT; CDR3aa: CASSYSRLNEKLFF
j_gene: TRBJ1-2; v_gene: TRBV7-9; abundance: many; d_gene: .; CDR3nt: TGTGCCAGCAGTAACACAGGGAACTATGGCTACACCTTC; CDR3aa: CASSNTGNYGYTF
j_gene: TRBJ2-7; v_gene: TRBV9; abundance: many; d_gene: .; CDR3nt: TGTGCCAGCAGCGGCACCGGGACACCGGGTAGCGAGCAGTACTTC; CDR3aa: CASSGTGTPGSEQYF
j_gene: TRBJ2-3; v_gene: TRBV27; abundance: few; d_gene: .; CDR3nt: TGTGCCAGCAGTTTATTGCCTAGCCATTACACAGATACGCAGTATTTT; CDR3aa: CASSLLPSHYTDTQYF
j_gene: TRBJ2-5; v_gene: TRBV10-3; abundance: many; d_gene: TRBD2; CDR3nt: TGTGCCGCCTCGGAGCGGGGGGTAGGAGAGACCCAGTACTTC; CDR3aa: CAASERGVGETQYF
j_gene: TRBJ2-7; v_gene: TRBV11-2; abundance: many; d_gene: TRBD2; CDR3nt: TGTGCCAGCAGAGGCCCCCGGGGGGGTGCTTGGGTATACGAGCAGTACTTC; CDR3aa: CASRGPRGGAWVYEQYF
j_gene: TRBJ2-7; v_gene: TRBV7-2; abundance: .; d_gene: TRBD2; CDR3nt: TGTGCCAGCGGGGGACGAAGCGGGAGCTTCTACGAGCAGTACTTC; CDR3aa: CASGGRSGSFYEQYF
j_gene: TRBJ1-3; v_gene: TRBV6-1; abundance: many; d_gene: .; CDR3nt: TGTGCCAGCAGTGAAGCCACGGGGGGGGTTAACACCATATATTTT; CDR3aa: CASSEATGGVNTIYF
j_gene: TRBJ2-7; v_gene: TRBV2; abundance: many; d_gene: .; CDR3nt: TGTGCCAGCAGTTACCGGGCTTACGAGCAGTACTTC; CDR3aa: CASSYRAYEQYF
j_gene: TRBJ2-2; v_gene: TRBV25-1; abundance: many; d_gene: .; CDR3nt: TGTGCCAGCAGTGAATGGGCAGGGTTAAACACCGGGGAGCTGTTTTTT; CDR3aa: CASSEWAGLNTGELFF
j_gene: TRBJ1-2; v_gene: TRBV6-2/TRBV6-3; abundance: .; d_gene: .; CDR3nt: TGTGCCAGCAGTCACGCAGGAGCTAACTATGGCTACACCTTC; CDR3aa: CASSHAGANYGYTF
j_gene: TRBJ1-3; v_gene: TRBV7-9; abundance: once; d_gene: .; CDR3nt: TGTGCCAGCAGACACGGGGTGGGTGGAAACACCATATATTTT; CDR3aa: CASRHGVGGNTIYF
j_gene: TRBJ2-7; v_gene: TRBV7-9; abundance: many; d_gene: .; CDR3nt: TGTGCCAGCAGCCGCAGAGACATCGCCGAGCAGTACTTC; CDR3aa: CASSRRDIAEQYF
j_gene: TRBJ2-3; v_gene: TRBV25-1; abundance: many; d_gene: .; CDR3nt: TGTGCCAGCAGTGCCCCCTATGGGGTCGGCACAGATACGCAGTATTTT; CDR3aa: CASSAPYGVGTDTQYF